One sample yielded the 14 T cell receptor beta chains listed below, sequenced in a study of OX40 agonist ivuxolimab in advanced cancers. Measured with immunoSEQ multiplex PCR; TCRdb has only the in-frame clones, and not every one. The top ten hold about 0.8% of the sample, which has around 80,000 clones, around 90% seen once. Material: CD4+ or CD8+ T cells sorted from blood, obtained in a trial of the OX40 agonist ivuxolimab. The receptors derive from an adult with an advanced solid tumor such as melanoma, head and neck, liver or kidney cancer.

In its sample, this clone was seen once. The chain joins TRBV6-5 to TRBJ2-7; 7 bases align to TRBD2. The CDR3 has 16 residues. J gave up 4 bases and V 0 bases, and 9 bases lay outside the gene matches. CDR1 is MNHEY and CDR2 is SVGAGI in the germline V gene. The CDR3 DNA sequence: TGTGCCAGCAGTTACTCGATGGCGGGAGTGGGGTACGAGCAGTACTTC. Translation gives CASSYSMAGVGYEQYF.

The chain combines TRBV9 with TRBJ2-2; 12 bases match TRBD1. Germline V gene lookup returns CDR1 SGDLS and CDR2 YYNGEE. This CDR3 comprises 18 residues. The V and J ends lost 3 bases and 4 bases, in that order; junction bases with no gene match: 10. The CDR3: CASSANRDRGLSTGELFF. The CDR3, as DNA: TGTGCCAGCAGCGCAAACCGGGACAGGGGGCTGTCCACCGGGGAGCTGTTTTTT.

The rearrangement uses TRBV6-1 and TRBJ2-1, with D tentatively TRBD2 (5 bases). V dropped 3 bases and J dropped 1 base, with 10 bases sitting between them. The CDR3 totals 15 residues. Germline V lookup: CDR1 MNHNS, CDR2 SASEGT. The CDR3 spells CASSEVGASYNEQFF. The CDR3, as DNA: TGTGCCAGCAGTGAGGTGGGAGCGTCCTACAATGAGCAGTTCTTC.

This chain links TRBV11-3 with TRBJ2-1, with 7 bases that match TRBD2. CDR1 SGHNT and CDR2 YENEEA come from the germline V gene. The junction had 3 bases not matched to a gene; V was cut back by 0 bases and J by 4 bases. The CDR3 runs to 15 residues. The CDR3 spells CASSLEAGDYNEQFF. In DNA form, the CDR3 reads TGTGCCAGCAGCTTAGAGGCGGGGGATTACAATGAGCAGTTCTTC.

The chain employs TRBV29-1 and TRBJ2-1, with TRBD1 matching 9 bases. The ends lost 1 base at V and 1 base at J; junction bases unmatched: 5. This CDR3 region has 16 residues. The germline gives CDR1 SQVTM, CDR2 ANQGSEA. The CDR3 reads CSVEGQGDGSYNEQFF. The CDR3 nucleotides read TGCAGCGTTGAAGGACAGGGGGACGGGTCCTACAATGAGCAGTTCTTC.

This chain connects TRBV4-2 to TRBJ2-2; 9 bases match TRBD2. CDR1 LGHNA and CDR2 YNFKEQ come from the germline V gene. The CDR3 runs to 15 residues. V dropped 4 bases and J dropped 5; count of bases not matched to a gene: 5. The CDR3 DNA is TGTGCCAGCAGCCGGACTAGCGTCGATACCGGGGAGCTGTTTTTT. This sequence encodes CASSRTSVDTGELFF.

A single count supports this clone. The chain couples TRBV10-3 to TRBJ2-5; 7 positions match TRBD1. The germline CDR1 and CDR2 sequences are ENHRY and SYGVKD. J was trimmed by 7 bases and V by 0 bases; bases with no gene match: 17. This CDR3 spans 18 amino acids. Written as DNA, the CDR3 is TGTGCCATCAGTGAGTCGAAAAATTTGGGACAGAAAGAGGGGACCCAGTACTTC. It codes for CAISESKNLGQKEGTQYF.

The CDR3 region is CATSPGRRIQYF. The DNA of the CDR3 is TGTGCCACCTCCCCGGGGAGAAGGATTCAGTACTTC. The chain is built from TRBV15 and TRBJ2-4; a possible D gene is TRBD2 (5 bases). The CDR3 extends over 12 amino acids. Germline CDR1 and CDR2: LNHNV and YYDKDF (reference sequence). Trimming stripped 8 bases from V and 10 bases from J, with 15 bases between.

V usage is TRBV19 and J usage is TRBJ2-3; D not resolved. The V gene lost 3 bases and the J gene lost 0 bases, with 13 bases spanning the gap. This CDR3 contains 16 residues. From germline, CDR1 is LNHDA and CDR2 SQIVND (reference sequence). The CDR3 sequence is CASSMDQGSSTDTQYF. The CDR3 DNA sequence: TGTGCCAGTAGTATGGATCAAGGATCGAGCACAGATACGCAGTATTTT.

This clone was picked up one time. The chain combines TRBV4-1 with TRBJ1-4; 7 bases agree with TRBD1. J was trimmed by 6 bases and V by 2 bases; bases with no gene match: 6. Germline V gene lookup returns CDR1 MGHRA and CDR2 YSYEKL. This CDR3 contains 15 residues. The CDR3 sequence: CASSQTQGRDEKLFF. The CDR3, as DNA: TGCGCCAGCAGCCAAACACAGGGGAGGGATGAAAAACTGTTTTTT.

The chain employs TRBV6-6 and TRBJ1-5; D is unclear. Per the germline V gene, CDR1 is MNHNY and CDR2 is SVGAGI (reference sequence). V dropped 5 bases and J dropped 4 bases, with 6 bases sitting between them. The CDR3 is made up of 12 amino acids. The CDR3 sequence is CASSPPNQPQHF. DNA for the CDR3: TGTGCCAGCAGTCCACCAAATCAGCCCCAGCATTTT.

The chain combines TRBV7-3 with TRBJ2-2; 9 bases match TRBD2. Germline V CDR1 and CDR2: SGHTA, FQGTGA. V lost 4 bases, J lost 4 bases, and 7 bases stayed unmatched. This CDR3 is 16 amino acids long. The CDR3 nucleotides are TGTGCCAGCAGCTCCAGGGGCGGGAGGGTCACCGGGGAGCTGTTTTTT. It is translated as CASSSRGGRVTGELFF.

The chain has TRBV6-5 and TRBJ2-7; 12 bases map to TRBD1. J gave up 9 bases and V 7 bases, and 13 bases lay outside the gene matches. Germline CDR1 is MNHEY and CDR2 is SVGAGI. The CDR3 loop spans 15 amino acids. DNA for the CDR3: TGTGCCAGCACCGCCGGGACAGGGGGCGATAAAAGGCAGTACTTC. This sequence encodes CASTAGTGGDKRQYF.

This sequence joins TRBV7-8 and TRBJ2-3; D is ambiguous. The CDR3 loop spans 16 amino acids. The V gene's germline CDR1 is SGHVS and CDR2 FQNEAQ. Deletions cut 3 bases from V and 0 bases from J, with 13 bases between. The chain's CDR3 is CASSFGQVLSTDTQYF. In nucleotides, the CDR3 is TGTGCCAGCAGCTTTGGGCAGGTGTTGAGCACAGATACGCAGTATTTT.